One and the same sample provided the 28 T cell receptor beta chains below, sequenced in a study of blood T cell repertoires in COVID-19. Here immunoSEQ multiplex PCR was the method, and the copy in TCRdb shows in-frame clones only, minus some. The table lists approximately 130,000 clones, 75% to 90% of them singletons. Sequenced material: peripheral blood. The receptors were gathered from a human donor in a cohort sampled during active COVID-19.

The J gene is TRBJ1-3, the V gene TRBV5-1; TRBD1 is a possible D gene (6 bases). The length of the CDR3 is 15 residues. Germline values: CDR1 SGHRS, CDR2 YFSETQ. Trimming removed 0 bases at V and 4 bases at J, with 11 bases between. CDR3 DNA sequence: TGCGCCAGCAGCTTGGATGGGGGCGCGGGAAACACCATATATTTT. Translating gives CASSLDGGAGNTIYF.

V gene TRBV6-1 combines with J gene TRBJ1-6; 8 bases are a match to TRBD1. J gave up 8 bases and V 4 bases, and 10 bases lay outside the gene matches. CDR1 is MNHNS, CDR2 SASEGT, per germline. This CDR3 is built from 16 residues. CDR3 amino acids: CASSVLPGQVHSPLHF. Written as DNA, the CDR3 is TGTGCCAGCAGTGTCCTACCGGGACAGGTACATTCACCCCTCCACTTT.

V gene TRBV27 combines with J gene TRBJ1-5; unclear D gene. The ends were cut back, 3 bases at V and 6 bases at J, with 9 bases in the middle. The CDR3 length is 13 residues. Per the germline V gene, CDR1 is MNHEY and CDR2 is SMNVEV (reference sequence). DNA for the CDR3: TGTGCCAGCAGTTTCCGGGAGGCTCAGCCCCAGCATTTT. It codes for CASSFREAQPQHF.

The chain combines TRBV5-4 with TRBJ2-7, with D maybe TRBD1 (5 bases). Trimming removed 2 bases from V and 3 bases from J, with 12 bases in between. Germline CDR1 is SGHNT and CDR2 is YYREEE (reference sequence). The length of the CDR3 is 14 residues. The CDR3 DNA sequence: TGTGCCAGCAGCTTAGGACAAGACCTCTACGAGCAGTACTTC. Its protein product is CASSLGQDLYEQYF.

This clone was seen a single time. The J gene is TRBJ2-3, the V gene TRBV7-3; no reliable D call. Deletions cut 6 bases from V and 6 bases from J, with 10 bases between. The CDR3 runs to 12 residues. Germline CDR1 and CDR2: SGHTA and FQGTGA. Here the CDR3 DNA reads TGTGCCAGCAGTCAGACATCGGATACGCAGTATTTT. Amino acids: CASSQTSDTQYF.

The CDR3 DNA reads TGTGCCAGCAGCCGGACAGTCCAATATGAAAAACTGTTTTTT. Translation gives CASSRTVQYEKLFF. This sequence joins TRBV14 and TRBJ1-4, with TRBD1 as a possible D gene (6 bases). Germline V gene lookup returns CDR1 SGHDN and CDR2 FVKESK. Trimming stripped 4 bases from V and 6 bases from J, with 12 bases between. This CDR3 has 14 residues. The full variable domain, completed using reference TRBV14 and TRBJ1-4, is EAGVTQFPSHSVIEKGQTVTLRCDPISGHDNLYWYRRVMGKEIKFLLHFVKESKQDESGMPNNRFLAERTGGTYSTLKVQPAELEDSGVYFCASSRTVQYEKLFFGSGTQLSVL.

This clone was recorded once. J is TRBJ2-1 and V is TRBV19; 12 positions agree with TRBD1. The junction had 10 bases not matched to a gene; V was cut back by 5 bases and J by 8 bases. CDR3 length equals 16 residues. Germline V gives CDR1 LNHDA, CDR2 SQIVND (reference sequence). The CDR3 nucleotides read TGTGCCAGTAGTCCGAACCGGGACAGGGGGCGATATGAGCAGTTCTTC. As protein: CASSPNRDRGRYEQFF.

The V gene is TRBV6-5, the J gene TRBJ1-1; TRBD1 agrees at 7 bases. Germline CDR1 and CDR2: MNHEY and SVGAGI. The length of the CDR3 is 15 residues. V lost 6 bases and J lost 1; bases outside the gene matches: 8. The CDR3 loop is CASRRDRTRNTEAFF. CDR3 coding DNA: TGTGCCAGCAGACGGGACAGAACAAGGAACACTGAAGCTTTCTTT.

Turning to this clone: Other DNA sequences in this sample translate to the same CDR3. This rearrangement joins TRBV11-3 to TRBJ1-1, with D unresolved. Germline V CDR1 and CDR2: SGHNT, YENEEA. With 1 base removed from V and 0 bases from J, the gap between germline ends came to 3 bases. The length of the CDR3 is 13 residues. The CDR3 DNA follows: TGTGCCAGCAGCTTAGCCGTGAACACTGAAGCTTTCTTT. Its protein is CASSLAVNTEAFF.

This clone was seen a handful of times. V usage is TRBV6-6 and J usage is TRBJ2-7, with 8 positions matching TRBD1. This CDR3 contains 15 residues. Trimming at V came to 4 bases and at J to 4 bases, leaving 9 bases not matched to a gene. Germline V gives CDR1 MNHNY, CDR2 SVGAGI (reference sequence). CDR3 in DNA: TGTGCCAGCAGTTTTGAAGACCGACAGGGGTACGAGCAGTACTTC. It specifies CASSFEDRQGYEQYF.

The chain has TRBV5-1 and TRBJ2-1, with no clear D. V was cut by 2 bases and J by 5 bases, with 14 bases left in between. The CDR3 is 15 amino acids. Germline V gene lookup returns CDR1 SGHRS and CDR2 YFSETQ. For the CDR3, the DNA is TGCGCCAGCAGCTTTGACTCTTCCAAGCACAATGAGCAGTTCTTC. This encodes CASSFDSSKHNEQFF.

This clone was detected only a few times. The V gene is TRBV7-9, the J gene TRBJ1-1; no definite D call. Germline assignment: CDR1 SEHNR and CDR2 FQNEAQ (reference sequence). V shed 2 bases and J shed 3 bases, with 10 bases lying between them. CDR3 length equals 14 residues. CDR3 DNA: TGTGCCAGCAGCTTATTGTCTCGGGACACTGAAGCTTTCTTT. Translating gives CASSLLSRDTEAFF.

The chain has TRBV7-2 and TRBJ1-6; tentatively, D is TRBD1 (6 bases). The CDR3 consists of 19 residues. V shed 4 bases and J shed 1 base, with 20 bases lying between them. The germline V gene has CDR1 SGHTA and CDR2 FQGNSA. In nucleotides, the CDR3 is TGTGCCAGCAGCTCTCCGAGGGGGGGGATGGATTCCTATAATTCACCCCTCCACTTT. It yields the protein CASSSPRGGMDSYNSPLHF. Filled out from reference TRBV7-2 and TRBJ1-6, the complete variable domain reads GAGVSQSPSNKVTEKGKDVELRCDPISGHTALYWYRQSLGQGLEFLIYFQGNSAPDKSGLPSDRFSAERTGGSVSTLTIQRTQQEDSAVYLCASSSPRGGMDSYNSPLHFGNGTRLTVT.

The J gene is TRBJ2-1, the V gene TRBV2, with 9 bases fitting TRBD1. V lost 6 bases, J lost 10 bases, and 16 bases stayed unmatched. Germline V gene lookup returns CDR1 SNHLY and CDR2 FYNNEI. This CDR3 spans 16 amino acids. CDR3 in DNA: TGTGCCAGCAGCAATGACAGGGGGACCTCTTCTAGCGAGCAGTTCTTC. Amino acid sequence: CASSNDRGTSSSEQFF. Based on the CDR3 plus reference TRBV2 and TRBJ2-1, the full variable domain is EPEVTQTPSHQVTQMGQEVILRCVPISNHLYFYWYRQILGQKVEFLVSFYNNEISEKSEIFDDQFSVERPDGSNFTLKIRSTKLEDSAMYFCASSNDRGTSSSEQFFGPGTRLTVL.

In its sample, this clone was seen a few times. The rearrangement uses TRBV19 and TRBJ1-1; TRBD1 might be the D (6 bases). V was clipped by 6 bases and J by 1 base, with 21 bases between them. This CDR3 contains 17 residues. Germline CDR1 and CDR2: LNHDA and SQIVND (reference sequence). The CDR3 nucleotides read TGTGCCAGTAGCCTCCAGGTATTCCAGGGGAGGAACACTGAAGCTTTCTTT. It specifies CASSLQVFQGRNTEAFF.

The chain uses TRBV19 and TRBJ1-1; 9 nucleotides agree with TRBD1. The ends lost 5 bases at V and 0 bases at J; junction bases unmatched: 13. Per germline, CDR1 LNHDA and CDR2 SQIVND (reference sequence). This CDR3 comprises 18 residues. CDR3 coding DNA: TGTGCCAGTAGTTTTACACCGGGACAGGGAACGCTGAACACTGAAGCTTTCTTT. Protein: CASSFTPGQGTLNTEAFF.

The chain couples TRBV5-1 to TRBJ1-1, with TRBD1 identical over 11 bases. The junction had 11 bases not matched to a gene; V was cut back by 4 bases and J by 6 bases. From germline, CDR1 is SGHRS and CDR2 YFSETQ. The CDR3 loop spans 16 amino acids. CDR3 sequence (DNA): TGCGCCAGCAGCACTGGACAGGGGGCGCCTGGGGCTGAAGCTTTCTTT. Protein product: CASSTGQGAPGAEAFF.

This clone was seen a single time. The chain has TRBV19 and TRBJ2-3; TRBD1 agrees at 8 bases. The germline V gene encodes CDR1 LNHDA and CDR2 SQIVND (reference sequence). This CDR3 spans 13 amino acids. With V trimmed by 10 bases and J by 3 bases, 6 bases remained unmatched. The CDR3 loop reads CAIGQGLTDTQYF. In DNA, the CDR3 is TGTGCCATCGGACAGGGTTTAACAGATACGCAGTATTTT.

CDR3 coding DNA: TGCGCCAGCAGCCAAGCTCATGTGGGGGGGTCGAACACTGAAGCTTTCTTT. It translates to CASSQAHVGGSNTEAFF. This rearrangement joins TRBV4-3 to TRBJ1-1, with a weak D call TRBD1 (5 bases). The CDR3 runs to 17 residues. Germline-derived CDR1 and CDR2 are LGHNA and YSLEER. Trimming took off 1 base at V and 1 base at J, with 16 bases between the two ends.

The chain uses TRBV18 and TRBJ1-6, with 11 bases identical to TRBD1. The germline gives CDR1 KGHSH, CDR2 LQKENI. CDR3 length: 17 amino acids. With 1 base clipped from V and 8 bases from J, the junction kept 7 bases outside the gene matches. The CDR3 loop reads CASSPRGQGARDSPLHF. The CDR3 DNA sequence: TGTGCCAGCTCACCACGTGGACAGGGGGCGCGAGATTCACCCCTCCACTTT.

The chain employs TRBV4-1 and TRBJ2-3; the D gene is possibly TRBD1 (5 bases). The V end lost 1 base, the J end lost 3 bases, and 14 bases lay between the germline ends. The CDR3 has 16 residues. The germline gives CDR1 MGHRA, CDR2 YSYEKL. The CDR3 sequence is CASSQAQGLGTDTQYF. The CDR3 coding sequence is TGCGCCAGCAGCCAAGCTCAGGGCCTGGGAACAGATACGCAGTATTTT.

This chain connects TRBV3-1 (or the pseudogene TRBV3-2) to TRBJ2-7, with a possible D match to TRBD1 (5 bases). From germline, CDR1 is LGHDT and CDR2 YNNKEL (reference sequence). This CDR3 spans 15 amino acids. V was pared by 4 bases and J by 5 bases, with 18 bases between. CDR3 protein: CASSPPRGNPHEQYV. The CDR3 bases are TGTGCCAGCAGCCCCCCAAGGGGAAACCCCCACGAGCAGTACGTC.

With respect to this clone: With a much larger clone just one base away, this may be a read error. Other DNA sequences in this sample translate to the same CDR3. V and J are TRBV12-3 or TRBV12-4 and TRBJ1-1; D is unclear. The CDR3 is made up of 11 amino acids. The ends were cut back, 3 bases at V and 5 bases at J, with 4 bases in the middle. The CDR3 region is CASSFRTEAFF. Here the CDR3 DNA reads TGTGCCAGCAGTTTTCGGACTGAAGCTTTCTTT.

The chain carries TRBV5-1 and TRBJ1-1, with no clear D. The CDR3 runs 15 residues. Germline V gene sequence: CDR1 SGHRS, CDR2 YFSETQ. With 4 bases removed from V and 6 bases from J, the gap between germline ends came to 19 bases. The CDR3 DNA follows: TGCGCCAGCAGCCCGGAAAGCAGAGGTAGGCCTGAAGCTTTCTTT. Amino acid sequence: CASSPESRGRPEAFF.

The chain combines TRBV7-6 with TRBJ2-3; D remains ambiguous. The germline CDR1 and CDR2 sequences are SGHVS and FNYEAQ. The ends were cut back, 1 base at V and 1 base at J, with 12 bases in the middle. This CDR3 has 16 residues. This chain's CDR3 is CASSLGAGSRTDTQYF. In DNA, the CDR3 is TGTGCCAGCAGCTTAGGGGCAGGATCACGCACAGATACGCAGTATTTT. The full variable domain, its missing parts supplied by reference TRBV7-6 and TRBJ2-3, is GAGVSQSPRYKVTKRGQDVALRCDPISGHVSLYWYRQALGQGPEFLTYFNYEAQQDKSGLPNDRFSAERPEGSISTLTIQRTEQRDSAMYRCASSLGAGSRTDTQYFGPGTRLTVL.

This chain joins TRBV5-1 and TRBJ2-3; 14 bases map to TRBD2. Looked up from germline, CDR1 is SGHRS and CDR2 is YFSETQ. The CDR3 has 15 residues. The V gene end was trimmed by 4 bases and the J gene end by 4 bases; junction bases not matched to a gene: 2. The chain's CDR3 is CASSRTSGGSDTQYF. In DNA form, the CDR3 reads TGCGCCAGCAGCCGGACTAGCGGGGGGTCAGATACGCAGTATTTT.

The chain carries TRBV9 and TRBJ2-5, with 8 nucleotides matching TRBD2. Germline values: CDR1 SGDLS, CDR2 YYNGEE. The CDR3 length is 15 residues. V shed 0 bases, J shed 2 bases, and the junction held 3 bases outside the gene matches. The DNA of the CDR3 is TGTGCCAGCAGCGTAGCTACGGGAGGGCAAGAGACCCAGTACTTC. Protein: CASSVATGGQETQYF.

The chain carries TRBV5-1 and TRBJ2-5; D may be TRBD1 (5 bases). The CDR3 spans 15 residues. The ends were cut back, 2 bases at V and 1 base at J, with 12 bases in the middle. Germline-derived CDR1 and CDR2 are SGHRS and YFSETQ. CDR3 residues: CASSFMRQPQETQYF. CDR3 DNA sequence: TGCGCCAGCAGCTTCATGCGACAGCCCCAAGAGACCCAGTACTTC.